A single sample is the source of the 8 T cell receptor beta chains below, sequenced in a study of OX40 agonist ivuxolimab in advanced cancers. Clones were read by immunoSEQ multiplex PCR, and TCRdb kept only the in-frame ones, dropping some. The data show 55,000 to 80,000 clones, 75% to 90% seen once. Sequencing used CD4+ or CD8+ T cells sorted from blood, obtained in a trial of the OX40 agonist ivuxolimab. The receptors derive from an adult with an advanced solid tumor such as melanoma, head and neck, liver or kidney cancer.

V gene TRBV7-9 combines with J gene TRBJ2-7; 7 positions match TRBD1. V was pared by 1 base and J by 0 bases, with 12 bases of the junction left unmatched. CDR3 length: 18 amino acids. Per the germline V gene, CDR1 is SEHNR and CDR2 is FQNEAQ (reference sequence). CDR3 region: CASSLVGGRGQSSYEQYF. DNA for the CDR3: TGTGCCAGCAGCTTAGTAGGGGGCAGAGGACAGAGCTCCTACGAGCAGTACTTC.

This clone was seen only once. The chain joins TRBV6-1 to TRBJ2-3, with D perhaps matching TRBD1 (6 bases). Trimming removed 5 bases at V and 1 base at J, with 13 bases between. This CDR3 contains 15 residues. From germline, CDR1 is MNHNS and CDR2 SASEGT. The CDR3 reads CASSKQGRGTDTQYF. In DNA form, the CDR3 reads TGTGCCAGCAGTAAACAGGGACGGGGCACAGATACGCAGTATTTT.

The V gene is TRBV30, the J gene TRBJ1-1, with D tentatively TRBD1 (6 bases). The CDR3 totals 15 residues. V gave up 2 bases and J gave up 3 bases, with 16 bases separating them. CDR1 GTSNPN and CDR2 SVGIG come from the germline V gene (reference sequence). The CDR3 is CAWSQGGPVDTEAFF. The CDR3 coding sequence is TGTGCCTGGAGTCAAGGGGGGCCCGTGGACACTGAAGCTTTCTTT.

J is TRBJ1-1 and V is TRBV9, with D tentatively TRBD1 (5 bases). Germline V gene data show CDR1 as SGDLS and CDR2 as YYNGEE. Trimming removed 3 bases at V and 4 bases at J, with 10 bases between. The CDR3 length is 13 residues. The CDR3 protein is CASSARGTTEAFF. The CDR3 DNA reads TGTGCCAGCAGCGCGCGGGGGACCACTGAAGCTTTCTTT.

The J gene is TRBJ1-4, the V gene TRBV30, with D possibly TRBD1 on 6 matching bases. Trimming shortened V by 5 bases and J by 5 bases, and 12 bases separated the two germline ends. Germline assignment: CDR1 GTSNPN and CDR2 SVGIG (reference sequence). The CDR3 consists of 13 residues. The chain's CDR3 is CAWGLGQNEKLFF. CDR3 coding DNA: TGTGCCTGGGGACTGGGACAAAATGAAAAACTGTTTTTT.

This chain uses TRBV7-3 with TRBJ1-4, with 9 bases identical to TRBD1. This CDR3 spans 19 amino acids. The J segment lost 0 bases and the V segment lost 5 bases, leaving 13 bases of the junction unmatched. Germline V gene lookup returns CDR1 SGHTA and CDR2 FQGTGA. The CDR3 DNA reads TGTGCCAGCAGCCCTGGGACAGGGATATTTAAGACAACTAATGAAAAACTGTTTTTT. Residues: CASSPGTGIFKTTNEKLFF. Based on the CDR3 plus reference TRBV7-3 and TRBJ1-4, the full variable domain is GAGVSQTPSNKVTEKGKYVELRCDPISGHTALYWYRQSLGQGPEFLIYFQGTGAADDSGLPNDRFFAVRPEGSVSTLKIQRTERGDSAVYLCASSPGTGIFKTTNEKLFFGSGTQLSVL.

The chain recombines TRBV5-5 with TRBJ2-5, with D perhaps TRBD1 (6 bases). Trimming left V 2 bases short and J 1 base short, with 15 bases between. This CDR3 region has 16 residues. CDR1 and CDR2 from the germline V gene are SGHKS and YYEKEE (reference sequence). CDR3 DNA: TGTGCCAGCAGCTTATCGTGGCAGGGGCTCCAAGAGACCCAGTACTTC. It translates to CASSLSWQGLQETQYF.

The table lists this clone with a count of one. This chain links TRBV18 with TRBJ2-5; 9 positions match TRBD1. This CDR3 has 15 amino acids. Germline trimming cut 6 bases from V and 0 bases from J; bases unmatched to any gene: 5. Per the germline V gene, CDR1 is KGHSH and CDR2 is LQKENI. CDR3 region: CASSTGTGNQETQYF. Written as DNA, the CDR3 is TGTGCCAGCTCGACCGGGACAGGGAACCAAGAGACCCAGTACTTC.